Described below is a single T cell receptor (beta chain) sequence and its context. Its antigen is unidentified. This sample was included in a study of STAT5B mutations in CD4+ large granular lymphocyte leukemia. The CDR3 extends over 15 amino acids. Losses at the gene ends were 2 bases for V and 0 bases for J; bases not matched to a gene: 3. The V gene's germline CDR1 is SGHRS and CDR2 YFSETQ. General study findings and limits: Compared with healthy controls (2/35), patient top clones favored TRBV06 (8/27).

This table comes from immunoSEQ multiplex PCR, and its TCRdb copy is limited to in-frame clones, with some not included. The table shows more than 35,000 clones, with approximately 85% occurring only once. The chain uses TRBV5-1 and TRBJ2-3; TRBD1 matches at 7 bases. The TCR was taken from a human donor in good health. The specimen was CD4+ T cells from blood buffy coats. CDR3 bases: TGCGCCAGCAGCTTAACGGGACAGAGCACAGATACGCAGTATTTT. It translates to CASSLTGQSTDTQYF.